What follows are 10 T cell receptor beta chains derived from one specimen sequenced in a study of CD8+CD57+ T cells in acquired aplastic anemia. TCR beta VDJ and CDR3 profiling used genomic DNA as template. MiXCR, applied by TCRdb to the reads, yields one record per CDR3 protein. The sample holds under 40,000 distinct CDR3 sequences, roughly three quarters seen once. Sequencing used sorted CD4+, CD8+, or CD8+CD57+ T cells (not recorded which) from PBMCs. These receptor sequences come from a human donor in good health, serving as a control.

This sequence joins TRBV7-8 and TRBJ2-1; 8 positions match TRBD2. Germline V gene data show CDR1 as SGHVS and CDR2 as FQNEAQ. The CDR3 consists of 15 residues. J lost 5 bases, V lost 3 bases, and 6 bases had no gene match. The CDR3 bases are TGTGCCAGCAGCTTGTTTGCGGGGGGAAACAATGAGCAGTTCTTC. Protein: CASSLFAGGNNEQFF.

The gene calls are TRBV19 and TRBJ1-2, with a weak D call TRBD1 (5 bases). Per germline, CDR1 LNHDA and CDR2 SQIVND (reference sequence). The CDR3 has 15 amino acids. The ends were cut back, 2 bases at V and 4 bases at J, with 14 bases in the middle. This CDR3 reads CASSIRPAGPYGYTF. For the CDR3, the DNA is TGTGCCAGTAGTATAAGGCCGGCAGGGCCCTATGGCTACACCTTC. The whole variable domain, filled in from reference TRBV19 and TRBJ1-2, reads DGGITQSPKYLFRKEGQNVTLSCEQNLNHDAMYWYRQDPGQGLRLIYYSQIVNDFQKGDIAEGYSVSREKKESFPLTVTSAQKNPTAFYLCASSIRPAGPYGYTFGSGTRLTVV.

The chain is built from TRBV10-1 and TRBJ1-5, with 9 bases identical to TRBD1. Trimming at V came to 3 bases and at J to 1 base, leaving 4 bases not matched to a gene. Looked up from germline, CDR1 is WNHNN and CDR2 is SYGVQD (reference sequence). The CDR3 length is 16 residues. The CDR3 DNA follows: TGCGCCAGCAGTGAATGGACAGGGGAGAGCAATCAGCCCCAGCATTTT. This translates into CASSEWTGESNQPQHF.

This clonotype was recorded once. The chain joins TRBV19 to TRBJ2-1, with 9 bases lining up with TRBD2. V dropped 5 bases and J dropped 5; count of bases not matched to a gene: 4. From germline, CDR1 is LNHDA and CDR2 SQIVND (reference sequence). This CDR3 is 14 amino acids long. CDR3 in DNA: TGTGCCAGTAGTTCAGCGGGGGGCGACAATGAGCAGTTCTTC. Its translation is CASSSAGGDNEQFF.

About this clonotype itself: Sequence at one end of the junction differs from germline and may be a read error. The chain is built from TRBV10-3 and TRBJ2-1; D is uncertain. This CDR3 contains 17 residues. The germline CDR1 and CDR2 sequences are ENHRY and SYGVKD. The CDR3 DNA follows: TGTGCCACCAGTGAGCTCAAAGGGCAAAGCTCCTACAATGAGCAGTTCTTC. Its translation: CATSELKGQSSYNEQFF.

V and J are TRBV12-3 or TRBV12-4 and TRBJ1-3; D is uncertain. Trimming cost V 7 bases and J 2 bases, with 9 bases left between them. The CDR3 totals 13 residues. CDR3 loop: CASNRGAGNTIYF. As DNA, the CDR3 is TGTGCCAGCAATCGCGGGGCTGGAAACACCATATATTTT.

The chain combines TRBV10-3 with TRBJ1-1, with D uncertain. In germline, CDR1 is ENHRY, CDR2 SYGVKD. The CDR3 length is 13 residues. Trimming took off 5 bases at V and 0 bases at J, with 7 bases between the two ends. CDR3 nucleotide sequence: TGTGCCATCAGTAGCGGATTGAACACTGAAGCTTTCTTT. Its translation is CAISSGLNTEAFF.

The CDR3, as DNA: TGTGCCAGCAGCCTAGAGGCCTATAGCAATCAGCCCCAGCATTTT. This sequence encodes CASSLEAYSNQPQHF. V and J are TRBV7-6 and TRBJ1-5; no clear D gene. Germline lookup yields CDR1 SGHVS and CDR2 FNYEAQ. The CDR3 extends over 15 amino acids. V lost 5 bases and J 0 bases, leaving 11 bases between the germline ends.

The chain combines TRBV2 with TRBJ1-6; 9 bases are a match to TRBD1. Germline CDR1 SNHLY, CDR2 FYNNEI. The CDR3 has 16 residues. J gave up 7 bases and V 6 bases, and 10 bases lay outside the gene matches. The CDR3 DNA reads TGTGCCAGCAGCCGGGACAGGGACAGGGTGAATTCACCCCTCCACTTT. This sequence encodes CASSRDRDRVNSPLHF.

This sequence joins TRBV20-1 and TRBJ2-7; 11 nucleotides line up with TRBD1. The germline V gene has CDR1 DFQATT and CDR2 SNEGSKA (reference sequence). J gave up 4 bases and V 8 bases, and 7 bases lay outside the gene matches. This CDR3 comprises 13 residues. The CDR3 DNA follows: TGCAGTATGAGGGACAGGGGGGGTTACGAGCAGTACTTC. As protein: CSMRDRGGYEQYF.